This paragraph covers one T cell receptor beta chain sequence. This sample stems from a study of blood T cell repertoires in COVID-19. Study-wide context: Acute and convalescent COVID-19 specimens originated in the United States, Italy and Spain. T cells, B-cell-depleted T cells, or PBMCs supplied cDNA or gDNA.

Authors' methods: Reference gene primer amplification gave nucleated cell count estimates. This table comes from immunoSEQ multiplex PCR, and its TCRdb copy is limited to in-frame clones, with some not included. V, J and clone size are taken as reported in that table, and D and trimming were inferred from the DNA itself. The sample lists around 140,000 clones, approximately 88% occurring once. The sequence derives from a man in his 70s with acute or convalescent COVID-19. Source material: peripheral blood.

This CDR3 is CASSLGDSYNQPQHF. The CDR3 DNA sequence: TGTGCCAGCAGCTTAGGGGACAGTTACAATCAGCCCCAGCATTTT. The V and J genes are TRBV7-9 and TRBJ1-5; 7 nucleotides match TRBD1. Germline V gives CDR1 SEHNR, CDR2 FQNEAQ (reference sequence). V shed 1 base, J shed 3 bases, and the junction held 3 bases outside the gene matches. CDR3 size: 15 residues.